The clone carrying this T cell receptor (beta chain) occurred a few times. Antigen unknown. Only in-frame clones appear in the TCRdb table, and some are missing; sequencing was by immunoSEQ multiplex PCR. The sample has 15,000 to 20,000 clones, around four fifths seen once. The entry originates in a study of chemoradiotherapy in HPV16-positive cancers. Overall study context: Candidate HPV-specific clones and shared TCR motifs came from two HPV16-positive patients. The study, taken as a whole, reports: Only two HPV16-positive patients supplied the functional HPV-specificity definition. Candidate HPV-specific clones and E7-related TCR motifs grew in tumor during treatment.

Germline CDR1 reads SNHLY; CDR2 reads FYNNEI. V lost 7 bases and J lost 2, with 12 bases in between. The CDR3 runs 13 residues. This receptor was obtained from a human donor with HPV-associated anogenital cancer. Sampling was conducted from a patient who underwent chemoradiotherapy. The V call is TRBV2, the J call TRBJ2-7; a possible D gene is TRBD2 (5 bases). CDR3 protein: CASTEGEAYEQYF. The CDR3 nucleotides read TGTGCCAGCACCGAGGGTGAAGCCTACGAGCAGTACTTC.